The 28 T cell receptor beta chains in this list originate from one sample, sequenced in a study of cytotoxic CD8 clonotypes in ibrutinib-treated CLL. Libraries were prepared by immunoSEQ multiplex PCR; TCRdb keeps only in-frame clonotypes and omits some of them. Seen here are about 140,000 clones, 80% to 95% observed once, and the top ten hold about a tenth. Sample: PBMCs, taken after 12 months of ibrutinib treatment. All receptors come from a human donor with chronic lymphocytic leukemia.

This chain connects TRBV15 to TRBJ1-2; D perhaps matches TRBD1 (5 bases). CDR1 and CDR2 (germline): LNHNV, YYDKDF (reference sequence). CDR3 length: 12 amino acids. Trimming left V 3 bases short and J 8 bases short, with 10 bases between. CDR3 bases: TGTGCCACCAGCAGGGCAGGGTACGGCTACACCTTC. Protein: CATSRAGYGYTF.

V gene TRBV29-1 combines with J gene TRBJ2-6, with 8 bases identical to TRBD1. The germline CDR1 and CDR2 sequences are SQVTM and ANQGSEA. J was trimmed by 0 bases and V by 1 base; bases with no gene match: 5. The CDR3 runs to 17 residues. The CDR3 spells CSVEGRGPRSGANVLTF. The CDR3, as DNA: TGCAGCGTTGAAGGCAGGGGGCCCCGCTCTGGGGCCAACGTCCTGACTTTC.

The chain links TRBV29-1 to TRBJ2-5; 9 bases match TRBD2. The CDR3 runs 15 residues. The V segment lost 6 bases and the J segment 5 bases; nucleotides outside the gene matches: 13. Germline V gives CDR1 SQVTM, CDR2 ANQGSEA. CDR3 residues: CSVATGTSSDETQYF. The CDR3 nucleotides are TGCAGCGTAGCGACCGGGACTAGCTCAGACGAGACCCAGTACTTC.

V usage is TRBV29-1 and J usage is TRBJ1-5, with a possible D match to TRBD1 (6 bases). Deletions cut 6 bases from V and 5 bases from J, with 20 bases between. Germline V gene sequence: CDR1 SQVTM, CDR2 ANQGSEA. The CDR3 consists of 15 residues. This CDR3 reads CSVGAAEDSYQPQHF. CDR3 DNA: TGCAGCGTGGGGGCGGCGGAGGATTCCTATCAGCCCCAGCATTTT.

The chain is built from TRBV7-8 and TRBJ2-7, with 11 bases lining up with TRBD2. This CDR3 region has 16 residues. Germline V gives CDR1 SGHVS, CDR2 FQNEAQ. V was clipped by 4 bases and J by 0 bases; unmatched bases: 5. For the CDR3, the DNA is TGTGCCAGCAGCTACACCGGGACTAGCGGCTCCTACGAGCAGTACTTC. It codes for CASSYTGTSGSYEQYF.

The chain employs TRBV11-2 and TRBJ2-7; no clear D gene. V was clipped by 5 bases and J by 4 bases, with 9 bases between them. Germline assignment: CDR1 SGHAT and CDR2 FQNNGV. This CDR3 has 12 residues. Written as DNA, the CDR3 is TGTGCCAGCAGCCTCACGCAATACGAGCAGTACTTC. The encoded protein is CASSLTQYEQYF. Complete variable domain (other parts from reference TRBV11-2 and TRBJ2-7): EAGVAQSPRYKIIEKRQSVAFWCNPISGHATLYWYQQILGQGPKLLIQFQNNGVVDDSQLPKDRFSAERLKGVDSTLKIQPAKLEDSAVYLCASSLTQYEQYFGPGTRLTVT.

The CDR3 DNA sequence: TGTGCCAGCAGCTTCGGGGGTAGCACTGAAGCTTTCTTT. Translation: CASSFGGSTEAFF. The rearrangement uses TRBV7-9 and TRBJ1-1; D is perhaps TRBD1 (5 bases). This CDR3 region has 13 residues. Germline loops: CDR1 SEHNR, CDR2 FQNEAQ (reference sequence). Trimming removed 3 bases from V and 4 bases from J, with 9 bases in between.

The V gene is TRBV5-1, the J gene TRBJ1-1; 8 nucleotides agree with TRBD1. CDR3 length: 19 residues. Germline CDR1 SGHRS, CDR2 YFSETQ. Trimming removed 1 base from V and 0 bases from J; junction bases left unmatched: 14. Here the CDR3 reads CASSLKQGDGARMNTEAFF. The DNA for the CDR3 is TGCGCCAGCAGCTTGAAACAGGGGGACGGGGCTAGGATGAACACTGAAGCTTTCTTT. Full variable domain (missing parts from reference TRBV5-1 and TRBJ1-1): KAGVTQTPRYLIKTRGQQVTLSCSPISGHRSVSWYQQTPGQGLQFLFEYFSETQRNKGNFPGRFSGRQFSNSRSEMNVSTLELGDSALYLCASSLKQGDGARMNTEAFFGQGTRLTVV.

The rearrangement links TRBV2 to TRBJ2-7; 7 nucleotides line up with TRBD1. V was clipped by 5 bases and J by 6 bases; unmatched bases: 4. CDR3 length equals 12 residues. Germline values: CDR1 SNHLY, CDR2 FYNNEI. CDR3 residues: CASSKDRAEQYF. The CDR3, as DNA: TGTGCCAGCAGTAAAGACAGGGCCGAGCAGTACTTC.

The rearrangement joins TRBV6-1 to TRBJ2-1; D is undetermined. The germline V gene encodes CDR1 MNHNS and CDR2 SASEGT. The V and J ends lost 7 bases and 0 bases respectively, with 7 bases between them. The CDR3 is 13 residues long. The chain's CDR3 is CASIIDSYNEQFF. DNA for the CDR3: TGTGCCAGCATTATAGACTCCTACAATGAGCAGTTCTTC.

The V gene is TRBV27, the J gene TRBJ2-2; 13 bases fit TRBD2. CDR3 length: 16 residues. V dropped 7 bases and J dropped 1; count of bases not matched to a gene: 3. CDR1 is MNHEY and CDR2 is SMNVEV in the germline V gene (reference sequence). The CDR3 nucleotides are TGTGCCAGCACCCGACTAGCGGGAGGGAACACCGGGGAGCTGTTTTTT. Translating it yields CASTRLAGGNTGELFF.

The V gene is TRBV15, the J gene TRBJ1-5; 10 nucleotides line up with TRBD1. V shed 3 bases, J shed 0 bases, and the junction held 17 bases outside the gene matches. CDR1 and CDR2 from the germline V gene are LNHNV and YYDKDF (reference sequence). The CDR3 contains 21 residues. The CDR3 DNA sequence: TGTGCCACCAGCAGGAGACAGGGGGCCCCCCTCGGCGATAATAGCAATCAGCCCCAGCATTTT. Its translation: CATSRRQGAPLGDNSNQPQHF.

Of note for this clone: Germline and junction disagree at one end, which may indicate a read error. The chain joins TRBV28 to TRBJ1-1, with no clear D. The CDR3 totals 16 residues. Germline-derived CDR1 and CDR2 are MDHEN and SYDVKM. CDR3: CASSLGERTLNSEAFF. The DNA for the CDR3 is TGTGCCAGCAGTTTAGGGGAAAGGACGCTGAACTCTGAAGCTTTCTTT. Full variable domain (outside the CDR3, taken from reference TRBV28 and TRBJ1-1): DVKVTQSSRYLVKRTGEKVFLECVQDMDHENMFWYRQDPGLGLRLIYFSYDVKMKEKGDIPEGYSVSREKKERFSLILESASTNQTSMYLCASSLGERTLNSEAFFGQGTRLTVV.

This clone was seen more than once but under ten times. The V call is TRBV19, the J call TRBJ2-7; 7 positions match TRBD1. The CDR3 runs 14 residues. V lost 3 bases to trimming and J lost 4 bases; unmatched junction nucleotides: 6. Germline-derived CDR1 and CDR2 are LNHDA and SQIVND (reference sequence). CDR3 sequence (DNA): TGTGCCAGTAGTATTGGGACAGTACCTTACGAGCAGTACTTC. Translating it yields CASSIGTVPYEQYF.

CDR3 sequence (DNA): TGTGCCAGCTCTGGGACAATTCAAGAGACCCAGTACTTC. Its protein is CASSGTIQETQYF. The chain recombines TRBV19 with TRBJ2-5, with TRBD1 as a possible D gene (6 bases). Between the trimmed V and J ends, which lost 9 bases and 2 bases, there was a span of 13 bases. The length of the CDR3 is 13 residues. The germline gives CDR1 LNHDA, CDR2 SQIVND (reference sequence).

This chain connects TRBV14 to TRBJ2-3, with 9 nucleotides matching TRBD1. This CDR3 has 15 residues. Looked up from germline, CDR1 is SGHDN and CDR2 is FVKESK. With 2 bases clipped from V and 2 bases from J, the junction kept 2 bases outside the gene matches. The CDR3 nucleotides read TGTGCCAGCAGCCAATGGACAGGGGTCACAGATACGCAGTATTTT. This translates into CASSQWTGVTDTQYF.

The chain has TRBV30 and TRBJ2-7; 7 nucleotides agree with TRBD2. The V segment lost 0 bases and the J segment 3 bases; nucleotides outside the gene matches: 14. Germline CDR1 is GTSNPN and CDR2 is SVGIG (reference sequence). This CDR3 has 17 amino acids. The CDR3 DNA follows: TGTGCCTGGAGTGTAGCTTATTGGTCAGGCGGGAGCTACGAGCAGTACTTC. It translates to CAWSVAYWSGGSYEQYF.

This chain's CDR3 is CASSGPGRHGGELFF. CDR3 DNA: TGTGCCAGCAGCGGGCCCGGGAGACACGGCGGGGAGCTGTTTTTT. The chain combines TRBV5-6 with TRBJ2-2; D may be TRBD2 (6 bases). Trimming cost V 4 bases and J 7 bases, with 17 bases left between them. This CDR3 has 15 amino acids. The germline V gene has CDR1 SGHDT and CDR2 YYEEEE.

The CDR3 DNA sequence: TGCGCCAGCCGCCCTACAGGCGATAGCAATCAGCCCCAGCATTTT. It specifies CASRPTGDSNQPQHF. The V gene is TRBV5-1, the J gene TRBJ1-5; D possibly corresponds to TRBD1 (5 bases). Germline V gene data show CDR1 as SGHRS and CDR2 as YFSETQ. Trimming pared 7 bases from V and 0 bases from J, leaving 14 bases between. The CDR3 spans 15 residues.

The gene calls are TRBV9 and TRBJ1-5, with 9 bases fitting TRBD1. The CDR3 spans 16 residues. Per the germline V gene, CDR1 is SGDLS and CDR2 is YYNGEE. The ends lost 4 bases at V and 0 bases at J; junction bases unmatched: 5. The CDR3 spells CASSPGQGISNQPQHF. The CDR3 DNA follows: TGTGCCAGCAGCCCAGGACAGGGGATTAGCAATCAGCCCCAGCATTTT.

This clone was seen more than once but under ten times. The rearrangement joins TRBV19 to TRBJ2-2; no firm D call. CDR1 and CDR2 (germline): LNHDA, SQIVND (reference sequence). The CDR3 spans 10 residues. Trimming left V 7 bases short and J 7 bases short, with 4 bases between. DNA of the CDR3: TGTGCCAGTAAGAGCGGGGAGCTGTTTTTT. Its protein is CASKSGELFF.

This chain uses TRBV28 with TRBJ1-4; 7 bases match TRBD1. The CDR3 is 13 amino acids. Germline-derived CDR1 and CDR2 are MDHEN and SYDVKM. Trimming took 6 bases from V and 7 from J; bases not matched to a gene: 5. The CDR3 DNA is TGTGCCAGCAGGTCTGACAGGGCTGAAAAACTGTTTTTT. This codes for CASRSDRAEKLFF. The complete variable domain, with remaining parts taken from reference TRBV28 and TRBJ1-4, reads DVKVTQSSRYLVKRTGEKVFLECVQDMDHENMFWYRQDPGLGLRLIYFSYDVKMKEKGDIPEGYSVSREKKERFSLILESASTNQTSMYLCASRSDRAEKLFFGSGTQLSVL.

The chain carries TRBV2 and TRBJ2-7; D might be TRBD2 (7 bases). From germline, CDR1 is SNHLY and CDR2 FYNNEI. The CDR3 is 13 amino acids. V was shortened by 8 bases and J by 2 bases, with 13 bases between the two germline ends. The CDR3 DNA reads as TGTGCCAGCGACAAAGGGGGGGCCTACGAGCAGTACTTC. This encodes CASDKGGAYEQYF.

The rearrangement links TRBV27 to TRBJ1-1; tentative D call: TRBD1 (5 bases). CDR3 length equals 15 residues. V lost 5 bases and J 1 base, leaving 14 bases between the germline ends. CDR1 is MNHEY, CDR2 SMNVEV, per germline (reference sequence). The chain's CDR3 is CASSPPPDRNTEAFF. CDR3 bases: TGTGCCAGCAGTCCTCCCCCCGACAGGAACACTGAAGCTTTCTTT.

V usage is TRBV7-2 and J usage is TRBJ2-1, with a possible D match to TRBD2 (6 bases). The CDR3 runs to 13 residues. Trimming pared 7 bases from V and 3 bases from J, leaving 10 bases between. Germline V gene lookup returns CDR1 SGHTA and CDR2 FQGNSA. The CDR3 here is CASTFGSYNEQFF. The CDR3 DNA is TGTGCCAGCACCTTCGGGAGCTACAATGAGCAGTTCTTC. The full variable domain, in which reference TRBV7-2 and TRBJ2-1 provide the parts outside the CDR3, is GAGVSQSPSNKVTEKGKDVELRCDPISGHTALYWYRQSLGQGLEFLIYFQGNSAPDKSGLPSDRFSAERTGGSVSTLTIQRTQQEDSAVYLCASTFGSYNEQFFGPGTRLTVL.

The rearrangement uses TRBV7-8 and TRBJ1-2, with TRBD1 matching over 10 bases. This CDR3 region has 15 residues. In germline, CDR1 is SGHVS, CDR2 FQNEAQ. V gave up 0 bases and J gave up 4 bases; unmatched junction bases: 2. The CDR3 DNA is TGTGCCAGCAGCTTAGCGGGGACAGGGGTCTATGGCTACACCTTC. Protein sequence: CASSLAGTGVYGYTF.

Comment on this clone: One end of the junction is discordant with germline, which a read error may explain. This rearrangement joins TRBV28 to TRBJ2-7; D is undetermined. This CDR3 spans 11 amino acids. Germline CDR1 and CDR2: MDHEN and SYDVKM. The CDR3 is CASVLRNEQYF. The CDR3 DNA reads TGTGCCAGCGTACTCCGTAACGAGCAGTATTTC. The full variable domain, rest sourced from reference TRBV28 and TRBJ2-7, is DVKVTQSSRYLVKRTGEKVFLECVQDMDHENMFWYRQDPGLGLRLIYFSYDVKMKEKGDIPEGYSVSREKKERFSLILESASTNQTSMYLCASVLRNEQYFGPGTRLTVT.

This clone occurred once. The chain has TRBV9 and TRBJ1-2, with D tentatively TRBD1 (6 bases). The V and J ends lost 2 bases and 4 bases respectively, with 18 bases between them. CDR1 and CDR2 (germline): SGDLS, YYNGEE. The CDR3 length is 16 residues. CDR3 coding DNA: TGTGCCAGCAGCGTTGGACAGTTAAACGCACCCTATGGCTACACCTTC. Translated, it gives CASSVGQLNAPYGYTF.